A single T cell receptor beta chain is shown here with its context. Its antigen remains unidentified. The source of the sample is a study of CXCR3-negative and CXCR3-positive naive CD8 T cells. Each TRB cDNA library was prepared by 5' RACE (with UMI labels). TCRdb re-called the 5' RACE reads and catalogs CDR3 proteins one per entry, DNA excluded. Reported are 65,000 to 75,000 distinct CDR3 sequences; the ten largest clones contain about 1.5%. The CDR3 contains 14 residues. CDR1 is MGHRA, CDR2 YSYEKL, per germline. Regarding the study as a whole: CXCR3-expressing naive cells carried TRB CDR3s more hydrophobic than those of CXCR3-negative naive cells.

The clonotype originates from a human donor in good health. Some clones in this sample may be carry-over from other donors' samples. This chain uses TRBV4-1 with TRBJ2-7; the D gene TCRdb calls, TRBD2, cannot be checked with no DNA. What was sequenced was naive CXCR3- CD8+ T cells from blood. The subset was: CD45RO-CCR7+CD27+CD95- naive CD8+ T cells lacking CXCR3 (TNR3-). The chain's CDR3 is CASSPSGLSYEQYF.